The clone carrying this T cell receptor (beta chain) was seen only a few times. This entry is derived from a study of blood T cells in healthy people across ages. Germline values: CDR1 SQVTM, CDR2 ANQGSEA. V shed 6 bases and J 2 bases; nucleotides not matched to a gene: 9. This CDR3 is 14 amino acids long. Combining a sample-barcoded 5' primer with a J-beta primer mix, a second PCR ran for roughly 6 to 12 cycles. Via MiXCR, TCRdb re-called the 5' RACE reads, giving one row per CDR3 protein. The table includes roughly 1.5 million distinct CDR3 sequences, under 55% detected once. The chain employs TRBV29-1 and TRBJ2-7; TRBD2 matches 8 bases. Sequenced input: blood. This TCR was sampled from a woman under 30 in good health. The CDR3 nucleotides are TGCAGCGTCGGATCGGGGGGGGGAGCCTACGAGCAGTACTTC. This encodes CSVGSGGGAYEQYF.